The 26 T cell receptor beta chains below all came from one sample that was sequenced in a study of a mutant IDH1 vaccine in newly diagnosed glioma. Indicated time point: week 23, last vaccination. The content of each vaccine dose was 300 ug of mutant IDH1 20-mer peptide, and topical imiquimod accompanied it. The antigens these receptors bind are not known. The repertoire was sequenced with immunoSEQ multiplex PCR; TCRdb's copy has only in-frame clones and lacks some. The data contain 60,000 or so clones, 70% to 90% of them singletons. The sequenced sample was PBMCs, obtained from a glioma patient whose treatment included an IDH1 peptide vaccine. These receptors came from a man in his thirties or forties with glioma.

The chain employs TRBV9 and TRBJ1-6; the D is unclear. This CDR3 has 12 amino acids. Germline V CDR1 and CDR2: SGDLS, YYNGEE. V shed 0 bases and J shed 7 bases, with 2 bases lying between them. The CDR3 sequence is CASSVANSPLHF. CDR3 in DNA: TGTGCCAGCAGCGTAGCCAATTCACCCCTCCACTTT.

This chain connects TRBV6-5 to TRBJ2-7; 9 positions match TRBD2. The CDR3 contains 14 residues. CDR1 and CDR2 from the germline V gene are MNHEY and SVGAGI. V dropped 5 bases and J dropped 5; count of bases not matched to a gene: 7. The CDR3 DNA follows: TGTGCCAGCAGTGACCTTAGCGGGGGTGACGAGCAGTACTTC. It specifies CASSDLSGGDEQYF.

This clone was recorded once. The chain recombines TRBV25-1 with TRBJ1-1; D is uncertain. CDR3 length equals 12 residues. The ends were cut back, 3 bases at V and 7 bases at J, with 9 bases in the middle. The germline gives CDR1 MGHDK, CDR2 SYGVNS. CDR3 region: CASSEYGIEAFF. CDR3 nucleotides: TGTGCCAGCAGTGAGTATGGGATTGAAGCTTTCTTT.

The J gene is TRBJ2-3, the V gene TRBV29-1; D is perhaps TRBD2 (6 bases). The germline V gene has CDR1 SQVTM and CDR2 ANQGSEA. Trimming shortened V by 4 bases and J by 2 bases, and 7 bases separated the two germline ends. The CDR3 extends over 12 amino acids. The CDR3 region is CSVGRVTDTQYF. The DNA for the CDR3 is TGCAGCGTTGGGAGGGTCACAGATACGCAGTATTTT.

The table lists this clone with a count of one. This chain uses TRBV29-1 with TRBJ2-1; D perhaps matches TRBD2 (5 bases). Trimming pared 5 bases from V and 8 bases from J, leaving 13 bases between. CDR3 length equals 12 residues. The germline gives CDR1 SQVTM, CDR2 ANQGSEA. As DNA, the CDR3 is TGCAGCGTTCCGCGATGGCGGGATGAGCAGTTCTTC. Its protein is CSVPRWRDEQFF.

This sequence joins TRBV28 and TRBJ1-1; D unclear. Trimming removed 3 bases at V and 0 bases at J, with 8 bases between. Germline CDR1 MDHEN, CDR2 SYDVKM. This CDR3 is built from 14 residues. In nucleotides, the CDR3 is TGTGCCAGCAGTTTTCATACACTGAACACTGAAGCTTTCTTT. It codes for CASSFHTLNTEAFF. The complete variable domain, with remaining parts taken from reference TRBV28 and TRBJ1-1, reads DVKVTQSSRYLVKRTGEKVFLECVQDMDHENMFWYRQDPGLGLRLIYFSYDVKMKEKGDIPEGYSVSREKKERFSLILESASTNQTSMYLCASSFHTLNTEAFFGQGTRLTVV.

V gene TRBV7-9 combines with J gene TRBJ2-1; D not resolved. With 5 bases removed from V and 5 bases from J, the gap between germline ends came to 7 bases. The CDR3 consists of 12 residues. Germline CDR1 SEHNR, CDR2 FQNEAQ (reference sequence). The CDR3: CASSPTNNEQFF. The CDR3 DNA follows: TGTGCCAGCAGCCCGACAAACAATGAGCAGTTCTTC.

This clone was counted between two and nine times. The chain employs TRBV30 and TRBJ1-1, with D possibly being TRBD1 (5 bases). Trimming left V 0 bases short and J 11 bases short, with 16 bases between. The CDR3 runs to 13 residues. Germline CDR1 reads GTSNPN; CDR2 reads SVGIG (reference sequence). The CDR3 sequence is CAWSVSRGDRAFF. The DNA for the CDR3 is TGTGCCTGGAGTGTATCGCGGGGGGACCGGGCTTTCTTT.

The chain couples TRBV7-9 to TRBJ1-6, with D uncertain. V was clipped by 5 bases and J by 8 bases, with 16 bases between them. The CDR3 consists of 15 residues. Germline V gene data show CDR1 as SEHNR and CDR2 as FQNEAQ (reference sequence). The CDR3 loop reads CASSLDVGFYSPLHF. The CDR3 region has the DNA TGTGCCAGCAGCCTGGATGTTGGGTTTTATTCACCCCTCCACTTT.

CDR3 coding DNA: TGTGCCAGCACCCACCTGGGACAGGACACAGATACGCAGTATTTT. Its protein product is CASTHLGQDTDTQYF. This chain uses TRBV7-9 with TRBJ2-3, with 8 bases matching TRBD1. The CDR3 spans 15 residues. With 7 bases clipped from V and 2 bases from J, the junction kept 8 bases outside the gene matches. The germline V gene has CDR1 SEHNR and CDR2 FQNEAQ (reference sequence).

This chain uses TRBV7-9 with TRBJ1-4; D unresolved. This CDR3 is 14 amino acids long. Germline lookup yields CDR1 SEHNR and CDR2 FQNEAQ (reference sequence). V dropped 5 bases and J dropped 7 bases, with 14 bases sitting between them. DNA for the CDR3: TGTGCCAGCAGCCCTCCCGGGGTTAGTGAAAAACTGTTTTTT. Translation gives CASSPPGVSEKLFF.

The chain recombines TRBV5-8 with TRBJ1-3, with D tentatively TRBD1 (5 bases). The CDR3 spans 13 residues. The V gene lost 4 bases and the J gene lost 7 bases, with 12 bases spanning the gap. Germline CDR1 and CDR2: SGHTS and YDEGEE. Here the CDR3 reads CASSRGSGNTIYF. The DNA for the CDR3 is TGTGCCAGCAGCCGAGGCTCAGGGAACACCATATATTTT.

The chain has TRBV6-6 and TRBJ2-5; 13 bases map to TRBD2. This CDR3 is built from 14 residues. V lost 5 bases, J lost 13 bases, and 10 bases stayed unmatched. CDR1 and CDR2 (germline): MNHNY, SVGAGI (reference sequence). CDR3 amino acids: CASSGPGLAGSWYF. The CDR3 region has the DNA TGTGCCAGCAGTGGGCCGGGACTAGCGGGGTCTTGGTACTTC.

This clone was seen just once. At one end, the junction sequence differs from germline, possibly due to a read error. This chain links TRBV11-2 with TRBJ2-5; D is possibly TRBD1 (6 bases). This CDR3 is built from 15 residues. Germline V lookup: CDR1 SGHAT, CDR2 FQNNGV. Here the CDR3 DNA reads TGTGCCATCAGCCCCACAGGGTTTGGCGCAGAGACCCAGTACTTC. Amino acids: CAISPTGFGAETQYF.

V gene TRBV7-8 combines with J gene TRBJ2-5; D may be TRBD2 (5 bases). Germline lookup yields CDR1 SGHVS and CDR2 FQNEAQ. Trimming took 5 bases from V and 2 from J, leaving 12 bases between them. The CDR3 spans 14 residues. The CDR3 loop reads CASSPRGLQETQYF. CDR3 nucleotides: TGTGCCAGCAGCCCCCGCGGGCTACAAGAGACCCAGTACTTC.

This clone was found a few times. An end of the junction does not agree with germline; a read error may underlie this. The V and J genes are TRBV4-2 and TRBJ1-2, with a possible D match to TRBD1 (5 bases). Germline V gene data show CDR1 as LGHNA and CDR2 as YNFKEQ. The CDR3 sequence is 12 residues long. In DNA, the CDR3 is TGTGCCAGCAGCCAAGATGGGGGAACAGTATCCTTC. This encodes CASSQDGGTVSF.

This sequence joins TRBV5-5 and TRBJ2-3; 8 bases are a match to TRBD2. CDR3 size: 11 residues. CDR1 and CDR2 (germline): SGHKS, YYEKEE (reference sequence). The V segment lost 0 bases and the J segment 13 bases; nucleotides outside the gene matches: 1. The CDR3 spells CASSLAAGEYF. CDR3 DNA sequence: TGTGCCAGCAGCTTGGCAGCGGGGGAGTATTTT.

The J gene is TRBJ1-5, the V gene TRBV19; possibly TRBD1 for D (6 bases). There are 17 residues in the CDR3. CDR1 LNHDA and CDR2 SQIVND come from the germline V gene (reference sequence). Trimming pared 5 bases from V and 0 bases from J, leaving 17 bases between. CDR3 DNA: TGTGCCAGTAGTGGGACGCAGGGGATGCGTAGCAATCAGCCCCAGCATTTT. Amino acids: CASSGTQGMRSNQPQHF.

The chain is built from TRBV14 and TRBJ1-4; D is undetermined. Germline CDR1 SGHDN, CDR2 FVKESK. This CDR3 region has 16 residues. Deletions cut 4 bases from V and 3 bases from J, with 15 bases between. CDR3 sequence (DNA): TGTGCCAGCAGCCCCGGGTACAACTTGGCTAATGAAAAACTGTTTTTT. Amino acid sequence: CASSPGYNLANEKLFF.

The V call is TRBV15, the J call TRBJ1-3; D is perhaps TRBD1 (6 bases). Per germline, CDR1 LNHNV and CDR2 YYDKDF (reference sequence). The V gene lost 0 bases and the J gene lost 4 bases, with 13 bases spanning the gap. The CDR3 runs 16 residues. This chain's CDR3 is CATSRDPPGQGNTIYF. CDR3 bases: TGTGCCACCAGCAGAGATCCGCCCGGACAGGGAAACACCATATATTTT.

This clone was recorded only once. The chain joins TRBV10-3 to TRBJ1-5, with 9 bases identical to TRBD1. CDR3 length equals 19 residues. Germline V gene sequence: CDR1 ENHRY, CDR2 SYGVKD. V gave up 0 bases and J gave up 0 bases; unmatched junction bases: 9. The CDR3 region has the DNA TGTGCCATCAGTGAGTCGGAGACAGGGGGGCTTTATAGCAATCAGCCCCAGCATTTT. Residues: CAISESETGGLYSNQPQHF.

The chain is built from TRBV7-9 and TRBJ2-1; D could derive from TRBD1 or TRBD2 (5 bases each). This CDR3 has 16 residues. Germline CDR1 SEHNR, CDR2 FQNEAQ (reference sequence). Trimming removed 5 bases at V and 3 bases at J, with 17 bases between. DNA for the CDR3: TGTGCCAGCAGCCCACCCGAGGGACCAAGCTACAATGAGCAGTTCTTC. This sequence encodes CASSPPEGPSYNEQFF.

The chain links TRBV10-1 to TRBJ2-1; maybe TRBD2 (5 bases). Per the germline V gene, CDR1 is WNHNN and CDR2 is SYGVQD (reference sequence). The CDR3 runs 16 residues. The germline V and J ends were trimmed by 0 bases and 0 bases, with 9 bases remaining between them. The chain's CDR3 is CASSESDGISYNEQFF. CDR3 nucleotides: TGCGCCAGCAGTGAGTCGGACGGGATCTCCTACAATGAGCAGTTCTTC.

Only a few counts were recorded for this clone. Here the CDR3 DNA reads TGCGCCAGCAAATGGGGACAGGACGTCACCGGGGAGCTGTTTTTT. It codes for CASKWGQDVTGELFF. This rearrangement joins TRBV4-1 to TRBJ2-2; 8 bases are shared with TRBD1. This CDR3 comprises 15 residues. V gave up 7 bases and J gave up 4 bases; unmatched junction bases: 8. Germline CDR1 is MGHRA and CDR2 is YSYEKL.

This rearrangement joins TRBV7-9 to TRBJ1-2; maybe TRBD1 (5 bases). Trimming removed 1 base at V and 8 bases at J, with 8 bases between. There are 12 residues in the CDR3. The V gene's germline CDR1 is SEHNR and CDR2 FQNEAQ (reference sequence). CDR3 coding DNA: TGTGCCAGCAGCTTAGACAGGATCGGCTACACCTTC. This sequence encodes CASSLDRIGYTF. Based on the CDR3 plus reference TRBV7-9 and TRBJ1-2, the full variable domain is DTGVSQNPRHKITKRGQNVTFRCDPISEHNRLYWYRQTLGQGPEFLTYFQNEAQLEKSRLLSDRFSAERPKGSFSTLEIQRTEQGDSAMYLCASSLDRIGYTFGSGTRLTVV.

The CDR3 DNA is TGTGCCAGCAGCATAGCCCCGGGCGGTTCACCCCTCCACTTT. Encoded protein: CASSIAPGGSPLHF. The V gene is TRBV6-5, the J gene TRBJ1-6, with D uncertain. The germline V gene has CDR1 MNHEY and CDR2 SVGAGI. V was pared by 6 bases and J by 9 bases, with 15 bases between. The CDR3 runs to 14 residues.